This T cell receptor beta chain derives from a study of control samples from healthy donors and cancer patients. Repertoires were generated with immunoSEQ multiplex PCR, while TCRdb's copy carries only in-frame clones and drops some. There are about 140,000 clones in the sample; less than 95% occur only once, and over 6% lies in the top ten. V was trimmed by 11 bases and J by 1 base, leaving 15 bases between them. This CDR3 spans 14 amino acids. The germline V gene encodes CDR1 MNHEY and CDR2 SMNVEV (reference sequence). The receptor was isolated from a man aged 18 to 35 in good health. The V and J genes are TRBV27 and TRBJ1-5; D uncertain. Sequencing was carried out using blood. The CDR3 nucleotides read TGTGCCGCCAGGCTACGACGAAGCAATCAGCCCCAGCATTTT. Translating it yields CAARLRRSNQPQHF.